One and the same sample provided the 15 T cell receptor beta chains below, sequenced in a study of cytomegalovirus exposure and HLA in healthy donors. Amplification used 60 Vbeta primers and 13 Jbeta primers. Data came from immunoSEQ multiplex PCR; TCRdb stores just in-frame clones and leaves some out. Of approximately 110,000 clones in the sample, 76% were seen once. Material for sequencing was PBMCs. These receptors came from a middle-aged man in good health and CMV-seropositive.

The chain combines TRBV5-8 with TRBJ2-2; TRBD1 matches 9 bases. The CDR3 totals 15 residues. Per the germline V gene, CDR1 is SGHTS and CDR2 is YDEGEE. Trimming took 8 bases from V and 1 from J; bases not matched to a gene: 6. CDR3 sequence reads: CARMYRGRNTGELFF. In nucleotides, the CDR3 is TGTGCCAGGATGTACAGGGGGCGGAACACCGGGGAGCTGTTTTTT.

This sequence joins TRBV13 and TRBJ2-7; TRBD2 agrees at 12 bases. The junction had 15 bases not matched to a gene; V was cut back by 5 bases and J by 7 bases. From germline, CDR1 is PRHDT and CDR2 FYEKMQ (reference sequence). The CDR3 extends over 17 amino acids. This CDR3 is CASSPNPSGRALREQYF. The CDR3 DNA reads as TGTGCCAGCAGCCCAAACCCTAGCGGGAGGGCATTAAGGGAGCAGTACTTC.

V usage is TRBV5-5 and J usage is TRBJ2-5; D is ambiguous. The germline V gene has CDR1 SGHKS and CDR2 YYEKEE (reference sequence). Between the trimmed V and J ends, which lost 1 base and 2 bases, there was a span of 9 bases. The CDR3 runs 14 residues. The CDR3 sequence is CASSLRGQQETQYF. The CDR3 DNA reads TGTGCCAGCAGCTTGCGAGGTCAGCAAGAGACCCAGTACTTC.

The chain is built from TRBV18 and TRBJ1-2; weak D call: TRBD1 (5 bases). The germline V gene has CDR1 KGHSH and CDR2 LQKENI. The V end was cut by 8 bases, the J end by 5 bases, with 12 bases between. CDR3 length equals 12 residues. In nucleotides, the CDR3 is TGTGCCAGCACCCTTACAGGATATGGCTACACCTTC. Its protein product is CASTLTGYGYTF.

The chain's CDR3 is CAWKWTGGVGEQYF. The CDR3, as DNA: TGTGCCTGGAAGTGGACAGGGGGCGTGGGAGAGCAGTACTTC. The rearrangement links TRBV30 to TRBJ2-7, with 11 bases matching TRBD1. Trimming at V came to 4 bases and at J to 7 bases, leaving 9 bases not matched to a gene. CDR3 size: 14 residues. Germline-derived CDR1 and CDR2 are GTSNPN and SVGIG (reference sequence).

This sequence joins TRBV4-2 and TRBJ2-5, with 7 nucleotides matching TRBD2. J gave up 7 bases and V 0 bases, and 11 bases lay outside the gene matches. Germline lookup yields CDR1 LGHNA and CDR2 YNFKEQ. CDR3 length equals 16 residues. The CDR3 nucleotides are TGTGCCAGCAGCCAAGAAGGGGCGGGGAGGGCGACGACCCAGTACTTC. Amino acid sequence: CASSQEGAGRATTQYF.

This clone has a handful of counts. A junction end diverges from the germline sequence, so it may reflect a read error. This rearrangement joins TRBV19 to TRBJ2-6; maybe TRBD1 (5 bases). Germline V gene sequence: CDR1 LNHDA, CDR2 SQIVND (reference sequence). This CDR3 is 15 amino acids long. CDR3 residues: CASSISGSGANGLTF. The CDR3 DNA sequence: TGTGCCAGTAGTATCTCCGGCTCTGGGGCCAACGGCCTGACTTTC.

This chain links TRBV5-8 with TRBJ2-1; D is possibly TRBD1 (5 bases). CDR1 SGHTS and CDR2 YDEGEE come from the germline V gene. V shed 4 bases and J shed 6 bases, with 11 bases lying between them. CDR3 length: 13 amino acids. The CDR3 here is CASSRRQSNEQFF. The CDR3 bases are TGTGCCAGCAGCCGACGACAGTCCAATGAGCAGTTCTTC.

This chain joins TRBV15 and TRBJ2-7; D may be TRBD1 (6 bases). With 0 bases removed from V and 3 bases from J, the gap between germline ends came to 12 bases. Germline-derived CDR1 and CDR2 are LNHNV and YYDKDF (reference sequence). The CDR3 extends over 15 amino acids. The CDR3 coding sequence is TGTGCCACCAGCAGAGAGGGCCAGGGGCACTACGAGCAGTACTTC. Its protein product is CATSREGQGHYEQYF.

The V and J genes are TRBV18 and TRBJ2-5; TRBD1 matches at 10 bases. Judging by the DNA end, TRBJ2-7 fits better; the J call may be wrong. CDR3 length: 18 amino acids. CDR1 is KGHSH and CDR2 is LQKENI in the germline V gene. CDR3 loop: CASSDFPGQGQKGYEQYF. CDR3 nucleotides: TGTGCCAGCTCCGACTTCCCGGGACAGGGGCAGAAGGGGTACGAGCAGTACTTC.

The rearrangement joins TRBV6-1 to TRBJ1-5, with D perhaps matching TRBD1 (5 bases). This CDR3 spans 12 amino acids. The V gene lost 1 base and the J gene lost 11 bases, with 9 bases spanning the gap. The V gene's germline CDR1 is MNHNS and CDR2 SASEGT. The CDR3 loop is CASSEGQSAQHF. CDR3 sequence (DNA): TGTGCCAGCAGTGAAGGACAGTCTGCCCAGCATTTT.

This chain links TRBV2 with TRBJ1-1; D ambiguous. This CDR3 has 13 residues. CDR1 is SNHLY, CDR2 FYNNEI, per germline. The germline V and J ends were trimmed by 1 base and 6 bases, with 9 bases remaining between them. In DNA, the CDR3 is TGTGCCAGCAGTGAAGACCGCTACGCTGAAGCTTTCTTT. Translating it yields CASSEDRYAEAFF.

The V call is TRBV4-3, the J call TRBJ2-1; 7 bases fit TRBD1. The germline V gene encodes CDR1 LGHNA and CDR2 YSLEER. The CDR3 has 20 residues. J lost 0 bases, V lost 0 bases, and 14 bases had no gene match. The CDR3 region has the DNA TGCGCCAGCAGCCAAGAATGGGGGCGCCGGGCAGGGGGCTCCTACAATGAGCAGTTCTTC. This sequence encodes CASSQEWGRRAGGSYNEQFF.

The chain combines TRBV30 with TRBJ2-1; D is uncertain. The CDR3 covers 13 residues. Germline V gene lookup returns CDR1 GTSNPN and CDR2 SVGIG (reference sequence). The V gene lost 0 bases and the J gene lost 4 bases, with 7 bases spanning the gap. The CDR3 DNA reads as TGTGCCTGGAGTGTACACCTGTACAATGAGCAGTTCTTC. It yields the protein CAWSVHLYNEQFF.

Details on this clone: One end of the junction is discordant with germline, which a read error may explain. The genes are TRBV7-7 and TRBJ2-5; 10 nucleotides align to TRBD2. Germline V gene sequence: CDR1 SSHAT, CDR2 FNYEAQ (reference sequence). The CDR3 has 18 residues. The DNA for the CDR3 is TGTGCTAGCAGCTTAGACACCACCGGGACTAGCGTACAAGAGACCCAGTACTTC. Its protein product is CASSLDTTGTSVQETQYF.